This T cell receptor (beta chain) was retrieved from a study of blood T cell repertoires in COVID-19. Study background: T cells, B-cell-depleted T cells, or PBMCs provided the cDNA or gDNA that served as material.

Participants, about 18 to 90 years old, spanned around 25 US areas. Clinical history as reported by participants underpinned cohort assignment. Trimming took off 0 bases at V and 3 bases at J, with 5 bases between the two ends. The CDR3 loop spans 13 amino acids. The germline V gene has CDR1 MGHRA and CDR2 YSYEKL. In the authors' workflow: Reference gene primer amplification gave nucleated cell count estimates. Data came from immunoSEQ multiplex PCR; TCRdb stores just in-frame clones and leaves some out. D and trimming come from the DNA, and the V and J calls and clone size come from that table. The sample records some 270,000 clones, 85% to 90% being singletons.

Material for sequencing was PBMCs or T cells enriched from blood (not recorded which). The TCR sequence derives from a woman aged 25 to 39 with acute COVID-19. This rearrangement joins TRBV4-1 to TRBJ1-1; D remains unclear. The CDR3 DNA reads TGCGCCAGCAGCCAAGACTCGGACACTGAAGCTTTCTTT. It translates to CASSQDSDTEAFF.